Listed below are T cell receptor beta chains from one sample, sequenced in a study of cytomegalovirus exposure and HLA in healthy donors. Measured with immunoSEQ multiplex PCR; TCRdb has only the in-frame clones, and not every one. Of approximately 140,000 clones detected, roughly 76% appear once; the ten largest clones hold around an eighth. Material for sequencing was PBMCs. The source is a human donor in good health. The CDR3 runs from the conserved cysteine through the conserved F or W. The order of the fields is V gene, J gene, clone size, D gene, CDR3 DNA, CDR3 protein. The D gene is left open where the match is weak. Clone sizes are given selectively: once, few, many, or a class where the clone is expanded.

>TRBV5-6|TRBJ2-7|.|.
TGTGCCAGCAGCTTGGGCGGGTTGACCTACGAGCAGTACTTC
CASSLGGLTYEQYF
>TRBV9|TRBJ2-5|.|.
TGTGCCAGCAGCGTAGGTCTCAGCCAAGAGACCCAGTACTTC
CASSVGLSQETQYF
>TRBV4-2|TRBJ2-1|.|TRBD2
TGTGCCAGCAGCCACGAGGCGGGAGGCACCTACAATGAGCAGTTCTTC
CASSHEAGGTYNEQFF
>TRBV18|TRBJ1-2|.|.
TGTGCCAGCTCATCTCGGGACACACATCCATCTAACTATGGCTACACCTTC
CASSSRDTHPSNYGYTF
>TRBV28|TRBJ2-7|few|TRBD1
TGTGCCAGCAGTTTACAGGGGGCGAGGTACGAGCAGTACTTC
CASSLQGARYEQYF
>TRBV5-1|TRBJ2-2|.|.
TGCGCCAGCAGCTTGGTGGGGGACACCGCGGTTGCCGGGGAGCTGTTTTTT
CASSLVGDTAVAGELFF
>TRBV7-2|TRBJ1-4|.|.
TGTGCCAGCAGCTTAAATCCGGGGGGCGCCGGGGAAAAACTGTTTTTT
CASSLNPGGAGEKLFF
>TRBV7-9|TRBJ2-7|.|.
TGTGCCAGCAGTATCGGGGGCGGGAGCGAGCAGTACTTC
CASSIGGGSEQYF
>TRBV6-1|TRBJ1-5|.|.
TGTGCCAGCAGTAGACAGTATAGCAATCAGCCCCAGCATTTT
CASSRQYSNQPQHF
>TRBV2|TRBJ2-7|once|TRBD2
TGTGCCAGCAGGGGACTAGCGGGTGCCTACGAGCAGTACTTC
CASRGLAGAYEQYF
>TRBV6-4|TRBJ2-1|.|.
TGTGCCAGCAGTGACTCTAGCGGCTCCTACAATGAGCAGTTCTTC
CASSDSSGSYNEQFF
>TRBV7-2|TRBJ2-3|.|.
TGTGCCAGCAGCTTAGGAGTAGCGGCGGATACGCAGTATTTT
CASSLGVAADTQYF
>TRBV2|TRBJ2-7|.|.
TGTGCCAGCAGTGCGCGTGGGGCGGACGAGCAGTACTTC
CASSARGADEQYF
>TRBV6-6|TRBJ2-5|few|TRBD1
TGTGCCAGCAGTTACATGGGACAGGAAGAGACCCAGTACTTC
CASSYMGQEETQYF
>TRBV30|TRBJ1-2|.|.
TGTGCCTGGAGTCTTGAGCGGAAATATGGCTACACCTTC
CAWSLERKYGYTF
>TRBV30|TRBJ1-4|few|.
TGTGCCTGGAGTCCTCCGGCGGAGAATGAAAAACTGTTTTTT
CAWSPPAENEKLFF
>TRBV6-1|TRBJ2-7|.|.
TGTGCCAGCAGTCCCGGGAACGAGCAGTACTTC
CASSPGNEQYF
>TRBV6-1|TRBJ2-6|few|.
TGTGCCAGCAGTTGGGGGCCTGGGGCCAACGTCCTGACTTTC
CASSWGPGANVLTF
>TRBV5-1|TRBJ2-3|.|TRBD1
TGCGCCAGCAGCTTAACTCCGGGACAGTCCACAGATACGCAGTATTTT
CASSLTPGQSTDTQYF
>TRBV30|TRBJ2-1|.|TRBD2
TGTGCCTGGAGTGCTTATCGGGAGGGCCCGAGGGAGCAGTTCTTC
CAWSAYREGPREQFF
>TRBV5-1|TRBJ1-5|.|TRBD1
TGCGCCAGCAGCCGGACAGGGGCCCAGCCCCAGCATTTT
CASSRTGAQPQHF
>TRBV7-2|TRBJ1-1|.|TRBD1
TGTGCCAGCAGCCTATTTGGGGGACAGGGGATAGTCAGAGCTTTCTTT
CASSLFGGQGIVRAFF
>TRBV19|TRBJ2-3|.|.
TGTGCCAGTAGTATAGCTTCCGGGAGTAATACGCAGTATTTT
CASSIASGSNTQYF
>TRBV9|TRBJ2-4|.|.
TGTGCCAGCAGCGCCAGGGGTTCCGGGGGGCAAGGCATTCAGTACTTC
CASSARGSGGQGIQYF
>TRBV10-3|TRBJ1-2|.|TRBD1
TGTGTCTCCTGGGATTACAGGGGGCCTGCAGGCTACACCTTC
CVSWDYRGPAGYTF
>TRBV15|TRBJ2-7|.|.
TGTGCCACCAGCACTTCTCGGGCCCGGGGCTACGAGCAGTACTTC
CATSTSRARGYEQYF
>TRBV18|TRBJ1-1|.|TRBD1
TGTGCCAGCTCAGGGACAGGGCCGAACACTGAAGCTTTCTTT
CASSGTGPNTEAFF
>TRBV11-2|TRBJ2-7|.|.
TGTGCCAGCAGCTTAGGGGCAGGACTCCTCTCCTACGAGCAGTACTTC
CASSLGAGLLSYEQYF
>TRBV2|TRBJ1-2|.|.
TGTGCCAGCAGTGAAAGAAGAGGGGAGGGTGGCTACACCTTC
CASSERRGEGGYTF
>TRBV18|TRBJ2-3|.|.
TGTGCCAGCTCACCTCTTCAGGGGCCTGCTAGCACAGATACGCAGTATTTT
CASSPLQGPASTDTQYF
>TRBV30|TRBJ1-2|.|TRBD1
TGTGCCTGGAGTGTACAGGGGAGCTATGGCTACACCTTC
CAWSVQGSYGYTF
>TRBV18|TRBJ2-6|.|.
TGTGCCAGCTCACCTAACTCTGGGGCCAACGTCCTGACTTTC
CASSPNSGANVLTF
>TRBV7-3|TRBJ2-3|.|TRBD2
TGTGCCAGCAGCCCTAGCGGGGGGGCCGGGACAGATACGCAGTATTTT
CASSPSGGAGTDTQYF
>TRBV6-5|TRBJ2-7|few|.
TGTGCCAGCAGGGGAGGAAGCTACGAGCAGTACTTC
CASRGGSYEQYF
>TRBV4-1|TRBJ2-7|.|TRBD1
TGCGCCAGCAGCCAAGTTGTGTCAGGGGGCGAGCAGTACTTC
CASSQVVSGGEQYF
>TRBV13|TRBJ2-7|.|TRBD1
TGTGCCAGCAGCTCCGACAGGGTAGGCTACGAGCAGTACTTC
CASSSDRVGYEQYF
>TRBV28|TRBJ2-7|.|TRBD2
TGTGCCAGCAGTCCCCCTGGGGGGAGCGGGGCCTCCTACGAGCAGTACTTC
CASSPPGGSGASYEQYF
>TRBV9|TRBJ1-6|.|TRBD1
TGTGCCAGCAGCGTATGGGACAGATTTTCACCCCTCCACTTT
CASSVWDRFSPLHF
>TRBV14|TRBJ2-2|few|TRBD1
TGTGCCAGCAGACAGGGGGCAGGCACCGGGGAGCTGTTTTTT
CASRQGAGTGELFF
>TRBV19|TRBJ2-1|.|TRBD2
TGTGCCAGTAGCACTACTCTAGCGGGGGTTAAGCATGAGCAGTTCTTC
CASSTTLAGVKHEQFF
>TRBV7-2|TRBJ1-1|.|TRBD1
TGTGCCAGCAGCTGGACAGGAGGGACTGAAGCTTTCTTT
CASSWTGGTEAFF
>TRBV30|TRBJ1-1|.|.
TGTGCCTGGAGCGCGACAGTTAGTCCCTCCCAAGCTTTCTTT
CAWSATVSPSQAFF